The rows below give T cell receptor beta chains drawn from one sample of a study of blood T cell repertoires in COVID-19. The table came from immunoSEQ multiplex PCR; TCRdb's copy has only in-frame clones and leaves some out. Among approximately 100,000 clones listed, 85% to 90% were seen once. Material for sequencing was peripheral blood. The receptors were sampled from a human donor in a cohort sampled during active COVID-19. The conserved cysteine and the conserved F or W are not part of the CDR3 here. The D gene is left open where the match is weak. Clone size appears in some rows only: once, few, many, or a class for an expanded clone.

TRBJ2-7 | - | TRBV11-3 | TRBD1 | ASSSGTGGAEQY
TRBJ1-2 | - | TRBV11-3 | TRBD1 | ASSLGPGQTSLADYGYT
TRBJ2-1 | - | TRBV5-1 | TRBD2 | ASSLAGGNEQF
TRBJ1-4 | - | TRBV5-6 | - | ASSPRQAATNEKLF
TRBJ1-2 | - | TRBV19 | TRBD1 | ASSIDGDRSYYGYT
TRBJ2-2 | - | TRBV9 | - | ASSVGGFANTGELF
TRBJ1-1 | - | TRBV5-1 | - | ASSLGAANTEAF
TRBJ1-5 | - | TRBV24-1 | - | ATSVGRAGQPQH
TRBJ2-1 | - | TRBV5-1 | TRBD1 | ASSEGQPRSEQF
TRBJ1-4 | few | TRBV7-9 | - | ASSHGNSGIGEKLF
TRBJ1-2 | few | TRBV13 | TRBD1 | ASSLPGGGYGYT
TRBJ1-2 | - | TRBV7-8 | - | AQPTFDGYT
TRBJ1-2 | - | TRBV14 | - | ASSQVQVWGYT
TRBJ1-1 | - | TRBV5-1 | - | ASSLASGVGTEAF
TRBJ1-4 | - | TRBV4-1 | TRBD1 | ASSPIPRDRAIF
TRBJ2-5 | - | TRBV10-1 | TRBD1 | ASKTTGTGGVRTQY
TRBJ2-7 | - | TRBV9 | - | ASSPSDTYEQY
TRBJ1-2 | - | TRBV5-6 | TRBD1 | ASNKRTGNDHYGYT
TRBJ2-6 | - | TRBV5-5 | - | AIERAVSGANVLT
TRBJ2-3 | - | TRBV5-1 | TRBD2 | ASSTIRAGGFTDTQY
TRBJ1-2 | - | TRBV6-1 | - | ASSEGGHYT
TRBJ2-3 | - | TRBV28 | TRBD2 | ASTIPGLAGGTDTQY
TRBJ2-5 | - | TRBV18 | - | ASSPPDGAETQY
TRBJ2-7 | - | TRBV7-2 | - | ASSLGGGGDYEQY
TRBJ2-3 | once | TRBV13 | - | ASSFLRGTDTQY
TRBJ1-2 | - | TRBV28 | - | ASSPGLGANYGYT
TRBJ2-7 | - | TRBV6-5 | - | ASSGGLRTYEQY
TRBJ2-1 | - | TRBV27 | - | ASSFQSGDNEQF
TRBJ1-2 | - | TRBV3-1/TRBV3-2 | - | ASRGGGAYGYT
TRBJ2-5 | once | TRBV3-1/TRBV3-2 | TRBD1 | ASSQIRDRGGETQY
TRBJ2-7 | - | TRBV27 | - | ASSLRRGSVYEQY
TRBJ1-5 | - | TRBV9 | TRBD1 | ASSAAGQAVQPQH
TRBJ2-5 | - | TRBV12-5 | TRBD1 | ASGLGTGYEETQY
TRBJ2-7 | once | TRBV6-2/TRBV6-3 | TRBD1 | ASSYFGQGEQY
TRBJ2-5 | - | TRBV14 | TRBD1 | ASSQDHGTGKGETQY
TRBJ2-3 | - | TRBV4-1 | - | ASSQGNSGVIRDTQY
TRBJ2-5 | - | TRBV11-2 | - | ASSLQGSKTQY
TRBJ2-3 | - | TRBV5-1 | - | ASSLDRFYTQY
TRBJ2-1 | - | TRBV11-3 | TRBD2 | ASSSRTSYTYNEQF
TRBJ2-1 | - | TRBV12-3/TRBV12-4 | - | ASSLGGLSEQF
TRBJ2-7 | - | TRBV7-9 | TRBD2 | ASSSAGMRTSKNEQY
TRBJ2-7 | - | TRBV9 | TRBD2 | ASKRPHRQGLDPGVCEQY
TRBJ2-7 | - | TRBV4-1 | TRBD2 | ASSQGPLAGGYEQY
TRBJ2-7 | - | TRBV18 | TRBD2 | ASSPPGLAGAEQY
TRBJ2-7 | - | TRBV20-1 | - | SASPLHEQY
TRBJ2-3 | - | TRBV6-4 | TRBD2 | ASSFSGETTDTQY
TRBJ2-1 | - | TRBV29-1 | TRBD2 | SAVAGDLYNEQF
TRBJ2-7 | - | TRBV4-1 | TRBD2 | ASSPGTSGSLYEQY
TRBJ1-1 | few | TRBV5-1 | - | ASSTRTVNTEAF
TRBJ1-6 | - | TRBV5-4 | - | ASSLDPRGSPLH
TRBJ1-1 | - | TRBV6-1 | - | ASSEVTDTEAF
TRBJ2-1 | - | TRBV4-1 | TRBD2 | ASSQVGLAGEGGQF
TRBJ1-2 | - | TRBV3-1/TRBV3-2 | - | ASSPMPLGRGRSANYGYT